These 8 T cell receptor beta chains share one sample of origin, sequenced in a study of T cells after yellow fever vaccination (dated 2019 in TCRdb). Library preparation employed 5' RACE. For sequencing, an Illumina NovaSeq 6000 was employed. The public reads were run again by TCRdb, first through fastp at Q25 and then through MiXCR, and only productive beta chains were kept. One record per CDR3 amino acid sequence lists the most common genes and DNA. The sample yields around 310,000 distinct CDR3 sequences; approximately 4% were counted once. Approximately 24% of the sample comes from the top ten. The treatment or condition label for this specimen denotes: live attenuated yellow fever vaccine strain. The sequenced sample was PBMCs, obtained 5 days after the yellow fever booster vaccination. These TCRs come from a man younger than 35 who received the YFV17D yellow fever vaccine.

In nucleotides, the CDR3 is TGTGCCAGCAGCCAGGAGATCTACGAGCAGTACGTC. Amino acids: CASSQEIYEQYV. The chain carries TRBV11-3 and TRBJ2-7; D gene unclear. The CDR3 totals 12 residues. Per the germline V gene, CDR1 is SGHNT and CDR2 is YENEEA. The V gene lost 5 bases and the J gene lost 3 bases, with 8 bases spanning the gap.

The chain joins TRBV6-5 to TRBJ2-1; the D is unclear. Germline V gene sequence: CDR1 MNHEY, CDR2 SVGAGI. V lost 5 bases and J 12 bases, leaving 23 bases between the germline ends. The CDR3 has 15 amino acids. CDR3 sequence reads: CASSRLGPRWVGQFF. The CDR3 DNA reads TGTGCCAGCAGTCGATTAGGACCCAGATGGGTTGGGCAGTTCTTC.

This clonotype was seen at least ten times. The V call is TRBV4-3, the J call TRBJ1-3; D remains ambiguous. CDR1 is LGHNA and CDR2 is YSLEER in the germline V gene. This CDR3 is built from 17 residues. V gave up 1 base and J gave up 5 bases, with 18 bases separating them. The CDR3 nucleotides read TGCGCCAGCAGCCAAGCTTCATCCCCAGTTCCCCGAAACACCATATATTTT. Its translation is CASSQASSPVPRNTIYF.

This clonotype was recorded many times. The rearrangement uses TRBV6-2 or TRBV6-3 and TRBJ2-3; 13 bases map to TRBD2. V gave up 8 bases and J gave up 2 bases; unmatched junction bases: 7. The CDR3 runs to 16 residues. Germline CDR1 is MNHEY and CDR2 is SVGEGT. DNA of the CDR3: TGTGCCAGCGGCGGGACTAGCGGGGCTCCCACAGATACGCAGTATTTT. Translation: CASGGTSGAPTDTQYF.

V gene TRBV4-3 combines with J gene TRBJ2-1, with 9 bases aligning to TRBD2. V trimming: 4 bases; J trimming: 4 bases; junction bases outside the gene matches: 11. This CDR3 has 17 residues. Germline loops: CDR1 LGHNA, CDR2 YSLEER. CDR3 sequence: CASSPRRAGGPYNEQFF. As DNA, the CDR3 is TGCGCCAGCAGCCCAAGGCGAGCGGGGGGCCCTTACAATGAGCAGTTCTTC.

The sample holds a few counts of this clonotype. The chain carries TRBV20-1 and TRBJ2-5; tentative D call: TRBD2 (6 bases). The germline V gene encodes CDR1 DFQATT and CDR2 SNEGSKA (reference sequence). The CDR3 contains 15 residues. V was shortened by 5 bases and J by 9 bases, with 25 bases between the two germline ends. CDR3 nucleotide sequence: TGCAGTGCTCGCGAGCGGGCCAGAGGGGAACGGGCCCAGTACTTC. This translates into CSARERARGERAQYF.

The chain carries TRBV9 and TRBJ2-1; D unclear. The CDR3 has 14 residues. V dropped 0 bases and J dropped 7 bases, with 11 bases sitting between them. CDR1 is SGDLS and CDR2 is YYNGEE in the germline V gene. CDR3 residues: CASSVAGPRNEQFF. The CDR3 nucleotides read TGTGCCAGCAGCGTAGCAGGCCCCAGGAATGAGCAGTTCTTC. Drawing the rest from reference TRBV9 and TRBJ2-1, the complete variable domain is DSGVTQTPKHLITATGQRVTLRCSPRSGDLSVYWYQQSLDQGLQFLIQYYNGEERAKGNILERFSAQQFPDLHSELNLSSLELGDSALYFCASSVAGPRNEQFFGPGTRLTVL.

This clonotype was counted ten times or more. This chain joins TRBV11-2 and TRBJ2-3; TRBD1 agrees at 9 bases. With 5 bases clipped from V and 8 bases from J, the junction kept 11 bases outside the gene matches. CDR3 size: 15 residues. The germline V gene has CDR1 SGHAT and CDR2 FQNNGV. Here the CDR3 reads CASSGWTGEEGTQYF. The CDR3 DNA reads as TGTGCCAGCAGCGGGTGGACAGGGGAAGAAGGTACGCAGTATTTT.